The clone carrying this T cell receptor (beta chain) showed up many times. Its antigen is not identified. Germline trimming cut 4 bases from V and 1 base from J; bases unmatched to any gene: 4. CDR1 is SGHRS and CDR2 is YFSETQ in the germline V gene. The CDR3 sequence is 15 residues long. The authors produced cDNA by 5'RACE using 10-nucleotide random UMIs. TCRdb re-analysed the 5' RACE reads in MiXCR, keeping a single row per CDR3 protein. This table holds 84,000 or so distinct CDR3 sequences, 10% found once. This record comes from a study of neurological immune-mediated disorders. Study findings and constraints: Subjects shared no identical expanded-clone CDR3 amino acid sequences, suggesting private TCR-beta repertoires in all groups. The study found the most TCR clonal expansion in HTLV-1-associated myelopathy and the least in multiple sclerosis, below healthy controls.

It was blood bank volunteers in Maryland, USA who made up the healthy controls. V usage is TRBV5-1 and J usage is TRBJ2-3; 9 bases map to TRBD2. The receptor comes from a man aged 35 to 55 in good health. Sequenced input: PBMCs. Here the CDR3 DNA reads TGCGCCAGCAGCGAACCTAGCGGGGGCACAGATACGCAGTATTTT. This encodes CASSEPSGGTDTQYF.